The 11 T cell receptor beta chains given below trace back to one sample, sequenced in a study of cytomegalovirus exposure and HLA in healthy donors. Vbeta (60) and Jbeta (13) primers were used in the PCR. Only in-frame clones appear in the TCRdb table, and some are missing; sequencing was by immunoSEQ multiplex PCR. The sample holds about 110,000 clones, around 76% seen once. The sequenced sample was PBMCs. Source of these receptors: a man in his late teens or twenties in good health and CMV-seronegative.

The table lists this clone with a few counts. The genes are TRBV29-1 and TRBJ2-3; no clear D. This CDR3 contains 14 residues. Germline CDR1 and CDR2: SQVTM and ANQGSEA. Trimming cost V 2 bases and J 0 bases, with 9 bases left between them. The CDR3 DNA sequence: TGCAGCGTTGAACGCGGCCTTAGCACAGATACGCAGTATTTT. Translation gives CSVERGLSTDTQYF.

The CDR3 loop reads CASSLGSNTEAFF. CDR3 nucleotide sequence: TGCGCCAGCAGCTTGGGGAGCAACACTGAAGCTTTCTTT. The chain has TRBV5-1 and TRBJ1-1; D is uncertain. Trimming removed 0 bases from V and 2 bases from J, with 5 bases in between. The CDR3 extends over 13 amino acids. Germline V gives CDR1 SGHRS, CDR2 YFSETQ.

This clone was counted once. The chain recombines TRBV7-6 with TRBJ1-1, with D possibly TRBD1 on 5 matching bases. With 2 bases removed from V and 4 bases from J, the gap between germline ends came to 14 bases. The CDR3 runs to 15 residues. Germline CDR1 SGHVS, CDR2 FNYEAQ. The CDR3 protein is CASSLPPFGGTEAFF. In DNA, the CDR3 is TGTGCCAGCAGCTTACCCCCCTTCGGGGGCACTGAAGCTTTCTTT.

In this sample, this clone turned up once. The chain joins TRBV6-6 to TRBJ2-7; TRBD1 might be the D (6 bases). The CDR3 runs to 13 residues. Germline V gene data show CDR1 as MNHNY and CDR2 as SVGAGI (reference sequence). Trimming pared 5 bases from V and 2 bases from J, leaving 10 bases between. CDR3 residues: CASSPGTTYEQYF. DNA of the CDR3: TGTGCCAGCAGTCCCGGGACAACCTACGAGCAGTACTTC.

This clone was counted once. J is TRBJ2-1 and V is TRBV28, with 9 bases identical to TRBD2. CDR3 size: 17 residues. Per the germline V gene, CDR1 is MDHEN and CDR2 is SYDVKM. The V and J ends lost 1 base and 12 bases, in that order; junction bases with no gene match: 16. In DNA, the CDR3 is TGTGCCAGCAGTTTATTGGTCGGGTCTAGCGGGGCCCGGGGGCAGTTCTTC. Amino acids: CASSLLVGSSGARGQFF.

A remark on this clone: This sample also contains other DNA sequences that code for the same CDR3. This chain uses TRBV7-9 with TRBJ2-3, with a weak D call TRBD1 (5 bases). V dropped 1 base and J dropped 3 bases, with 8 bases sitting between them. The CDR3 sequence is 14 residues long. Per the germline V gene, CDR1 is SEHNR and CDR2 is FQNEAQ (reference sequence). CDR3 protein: CASSLEGLTDTQYF. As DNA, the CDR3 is TGTGCCAGCAGCTTAGAGGGGCTGACAGATACGCAGTATTTT.

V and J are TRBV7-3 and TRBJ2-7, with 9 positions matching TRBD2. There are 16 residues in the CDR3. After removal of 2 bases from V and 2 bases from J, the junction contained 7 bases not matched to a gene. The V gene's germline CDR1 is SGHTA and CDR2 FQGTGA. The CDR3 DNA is TGTGCCAGCAGCTTAGGTGGGAGCGGGGGGACCTACGAGCAGTACTTC. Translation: CASSLGGSGGTYEQYF.

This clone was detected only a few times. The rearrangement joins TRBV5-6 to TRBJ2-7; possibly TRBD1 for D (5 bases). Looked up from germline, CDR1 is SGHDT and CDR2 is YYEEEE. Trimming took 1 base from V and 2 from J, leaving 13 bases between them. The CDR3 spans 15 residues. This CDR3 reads CASSLRAGLPYEQYF. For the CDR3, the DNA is TGTGCCAGCAGCTTGCGGGCAGGGCTACCCTACGAGCAGTACTTC.

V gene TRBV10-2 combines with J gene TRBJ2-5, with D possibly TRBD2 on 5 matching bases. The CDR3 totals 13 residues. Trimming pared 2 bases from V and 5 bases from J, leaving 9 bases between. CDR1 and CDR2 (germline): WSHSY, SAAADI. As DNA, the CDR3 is TGCGCCAGCAGTGAGACGCGGGTGGAGACCCAGTACTTC. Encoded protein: CASSETRVETQYF.

CDR3 bases: TGTGCCAGCAGCTTACCCCCTAACATTCAGTACTTC. It translates to CASSLPPNIQYF. This chain links TRBV7-2 with TRBJ2-4; D remains unclear. CDR3 length: 12 amino acids. Germline CDR1 SGHTA, CDR2 FQGNSA. The germline V and J ends were trimmed by 2 bases and 7 bases, with 6 bases remaining between them.

CDR3 sequence: CASRDRDSAYEQYF. DNA for the CDR3: TGTGCCAGCAGAGACCGGGACAGTGCCTACGAGCAGTACTTC. The V call is TRBV2, the J call TRBJ2-7; TRBD1 agrees at 7 bases. The CDR3 is made up of 14 amino acids. V lost 6 bases to trimming and J lost 2 bases; unmatched junction nucleotides: 7. Per the germline V gene, CDR1 is SNHLY and CDR2 is FYNNEI.